This TCR beta chain was identified during a study of T cells in localized non-small cell lung cancer. Points from the study as a whole: Investigators sequenced only a single tumor region, leaving heterogeneity possible. Adjacent lung tissue had a median about 50 of the top 100 clones found in the tumor.

For this clone: Its antigen remains unknown.

Profiled with immunoSEQ multiplex PCR; TCRdb holds only in-frame clones, not every one. The sample consists of approximately 76,000 clones, more than 70% of them appearing once. This CDR3 region has 14 residues. Trimming cost V 7 bases and J 1 base, with 13 bases left between them. Per the germline V gene, CDR1 is SEHNR and CDR2 is FQNEAQ (reference sequence). The clonotype comes from a female donor over 55 with stage I lung adenocarcinoma. J is TRBJ1-1 and V is TRBV7-9; D remains ambiguous. The sequences come from peripheral blood, collected before any cancer treatment. CDR3 region: CASKKDRGNTEAFF. The CDR3 DNA reads TGTGCCAGCAAGAAGGACCGGGGGAACACTGAAGCTTTCTTT.